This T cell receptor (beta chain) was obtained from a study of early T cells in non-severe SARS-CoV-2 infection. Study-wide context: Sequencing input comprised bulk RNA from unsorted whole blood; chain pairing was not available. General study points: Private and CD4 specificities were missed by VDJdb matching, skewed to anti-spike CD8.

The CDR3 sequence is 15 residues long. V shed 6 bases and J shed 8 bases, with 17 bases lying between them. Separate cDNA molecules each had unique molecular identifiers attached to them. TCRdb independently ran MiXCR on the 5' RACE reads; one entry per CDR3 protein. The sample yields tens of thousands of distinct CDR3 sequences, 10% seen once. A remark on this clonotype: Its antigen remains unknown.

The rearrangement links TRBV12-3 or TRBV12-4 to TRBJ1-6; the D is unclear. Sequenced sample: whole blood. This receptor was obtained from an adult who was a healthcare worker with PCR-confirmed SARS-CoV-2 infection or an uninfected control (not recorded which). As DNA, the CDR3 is TGTGCCAGCAGACGATCGGACCGCCCGCATTCACCCCTCCACTTT. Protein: CASRRSDRPHSPLHF.